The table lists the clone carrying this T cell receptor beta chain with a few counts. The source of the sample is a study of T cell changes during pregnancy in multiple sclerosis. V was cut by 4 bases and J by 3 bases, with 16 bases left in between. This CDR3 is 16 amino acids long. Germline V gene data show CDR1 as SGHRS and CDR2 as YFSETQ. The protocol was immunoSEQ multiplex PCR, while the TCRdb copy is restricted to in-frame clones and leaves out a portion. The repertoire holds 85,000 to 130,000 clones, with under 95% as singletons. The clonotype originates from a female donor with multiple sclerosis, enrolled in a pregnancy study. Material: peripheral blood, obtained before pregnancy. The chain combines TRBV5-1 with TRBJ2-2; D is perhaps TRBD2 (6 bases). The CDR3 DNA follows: TGCGCCAGCAGCCCACTACTAGCCGGCGACACCGGGGAGCTGTTTTTT. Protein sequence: CASSPLLAGDTGELFF.